This T cell receptor (beta chain) is drawn from a study of OX40 agonist ivuxolimab in advanced cancers. About the research overall: The dose of intravenous ivuxolimab that patients received every 2 weeks ranged from 0.01 to 10 mg/kg. The study reported partial responses in three patients: one hepatocellular carcinoma, two cutaneous melanoma.

Points on this clone: The antigen is unknown.

Findings and limits, study-wide: Both CD4+ and CD8+ T cell populations in blood had undergone clonal expansion by week 6 at 0.1 to 3.0 mg/kg. Certain nonresponders likewise exhibited a low normalized T-cell clonal expansion.

Profiled with immunoSEQ multiplex PCR; TCRdb holds only in-frame clones, not every one. The sample shows about 33,000 clones, about 81% of them seen only once. This CDR3 has 15 residues. Trimming cost V 0 bases and J 2 bases; bases outside gene matches: 4. Per the germline V gene, CDR1 is MGHRA and CDR2 is YSYEKL. Sequencing was performed on CD4+ or CD8+ T cells sorted from blood, taken in a trial of the OX40 agonist ivuxolimab. The chain links TRBV4-1 to TRBJ2-7; TRBD1 matches at 7 bases. The sequence derives from an adult with an advanced solid tumor such as melanoma, head and neck, liver or kidney cancer. CDR3 residues: CASSQEPGTAYEQYF. As DNA, the CDR3 is TGCGCCAGCAGCCAAGAACCCGGGACAGCCTACGAGCAGTACTTC.